Listed below are T cell receptor beta chains from one sample, sequenced in a study of T cells in Graves' hyperthyroidism and ophthalmopathy. Each CDR3 protein is one row after TCRdb ran MiXCR on the multiplex PCR reads. The sample carries more than 350,000 distinct CDR3 sequences, roughly 15% recorded once. The sequenced sample consisted of blood. These receptor sequences come from a woman aged 60-75 years with Graves' ophthalmopathy. Each CDR3 is given with its conserved first and last residue. D genes are given only for firm matches. Clone size, where shown, is once, few, many, or a class for clones that have expanded.

V	D	J	size	DNA	CDR3
TRBV7-9	NA	TRBJ1-5	NA	TGTGCCAGCAGTGAAAATTTGTGGGGCACCTTCAATCAGCCCCAGCATTTT	CASSENLWGTFNQPQHF
TRBV30	TRBD1	TRBJ2-1	many	TGTGCCTGGAGTGCTACAGGGGGCTTTTGGTTCTTC	CAWSATGGFWFF
TRBV5-1	NA	TRBJ1-3	few	TGCGCCAGCAGCTTGGAGTGGGGGACTGGAAACACCATATATTTT	CASSLEWGTGNTIYF
TRBV5-1	NA	TRBJ2-3	many	TGCGCCAGCAGCGTGACAGGTTCTAGCACAGATACGCAGTATTTT	CASSVTGSSTDTQYF
TRBV7-2	NA	TRBJ2-1	many	TGTGCCAGCAGCTTAGTGGTGGGAGGCCACAATGAGCAGTTCTTC	CASSLVVGGHNEQFF
TRBV5-6	TRBD1	TRBJ1-6	NA	TGTGCCAGCAGAGATTACGGGACAGGGAGTTCACCCCTCCACTTT	CASRDYGTGSSPLHF
TRBV2	NA	TRBJ1-1	many	TGTGCCAGCAGCCGAAGGACCAACACTGAAGCTTTCTTT	CASSRRTNTEAFF
TRBV11-2	TRBD2	TRBJ2-7	many	TGTGCCAGCAGCTTAGCGGCTAGCGGGAGTATCTACGAGCAGTACTTC	CASSLAASGSIYEQYF
TRBV29-1	NA	TRBJ2-7	many	TGCAGCGTTGAAGCCTCCGAGGAGGGAGGAATTCGCGAGCAGTACTTC	CSVEASEEGGIREQYF
TRBV11-2	NA	TRBJ1-1	many	TGTGCCAGCAGCTACCAGGGGATGAACACTGAAGCTTTCTTT	CASSYQGMNTEAFF
TRBV3-1	TRBD2	TRBJ2-1	many	TGTGCCAGCAGCCAAGTGGGACTAGCGGAAGAGCAGTTCTTC	CASSQVGLAEEQFF